One and the same sample provided the 25 T cell receptor beta chains below, sequenced in a study of molecular identifiers for immune sequencing clone quantification. MiXCR, run by TCRdb on the PCR reads, gives a single entry per CDR3 protein. This sample has about 10,000 distinct CDR3 sequences, with around 17% found just once. Specimen: naive CD8+ T cells from blood, with Jurkat cell RNA spiked in. As for subset: FACS-sorted CD8+CD4-CCR7+CD45RA+ naive T cells. Receptors originate from a human donor in good health. Some libraries in this study had Jurkat cell RNA spiked in.

In its sample, this clonotype ranks as medium-sized. The chain couples TRBV19 to TRBJ1-5; weak D call: TRBD1 (5 bases). The CDR3 contains 13 residues. V was pared by 10 bases and J by 3 bases, with 13 bases between. CDR1 and CDR2 from the germline V gene are LNHDA and SQIVND (reference sequence). CDR3 nucleotide sequence: TGTGCCATCGGTGTAGGGGACAATCAGCCCCAGCATTTT. Amino acids: CAIGVGDNQPQHF.

In this sample, this clonotype is medium-sized. The V and J genes are TRBV18 and TRBJ1-1; D gene uncertain. Germline V lookup: CDR1 KGHSH, CDR2 LQKENI. CDR3 size: 11 residues. Trimming left V 6 bases short and J 7 bases short, with 9 bases between. The DNA for the CDR3 is TGTGCCAGCTCGGTCCAGAGTGAAGCTTTCTTT. It is translated as CASSVQSEAFF. The full variable domain, its missing parts supplied by reference TRBV18 and TRBJ1-1, is NAGVMQNPRHLVRRRGQEARLRCSPMKGHSHVYWYRQLPEEGLKFMVYLQKENIIDESGMPKERFSAEFPKEGPSILRIQQVVRGDSAAYFCASSVQSEAFFGQGTRLTVV.

This clonotype was seen only a few times. This chain uses TRBV7-9 with TRBJ1-1; D remains ambiguous. Germline CDR1 and CDR2: SEHNR and FQNEAQ (reference sequence). The V and J ends lost 6 bases and 7 bases respectively, with 18 bases between them. CDR3 length: 14 amino acids. The CDR3 region has the DNA TGTGCCAGCAGTCACGATCCGGGGTTGGATGAAGCTTTCTTT. It is translated as CASSHDPGLDEAFF.

This clonotype ranks as medium-sized (0.01 to 0.1%). CDR3: CASSKGISRNNIQYF. CDR3 DNA sequence: TGTGCCAGCAGTAAGGGGATTAGTAGGAATAACATTCAGTACTTC. The V and J genes are TRBV21-1 and TRBJ2-4; TRBD2 is the table's D call, not checked against the DNA. TRBV21-1 is designated a pseudogene. The CDR3 is 15 amino acids.

Sample share makes this clonotype medium-sized. The chain couples TRBV7-9 to TRBJ2-1; D gene unclear. Germline CDR1 and CDR2: SEHNR and FQNEAQ (reference sequence). The CDR3 is made up of 12 amino acids. Deletions cut 6 bases from V and 3 bases from J, with 6 bases between. CDR3 DNA sequence: TGTGCCAGCAGAACCATCTACAATGAGCAGTTCTTC. Translation: CASRTIYNEQFF. Full variable domain (outside the CDR3, taken from reference TRBV7-9 and TRBJ2-1): DTGVSQNPRHKITKRGQNVTFRCDPISEHNRLYWYRQTLGQGPEFLTYFQNEAQLEKSRLLSDRFSAERPKGSFSTLEIQRTEQGDSAMYLCASRTIYNEQFFGPGTRLTVL.

V is TRBV20-1 and J is TRBJ2-4; TRBD1 is a possible D gene (5 bases). This CDR3 has 15 residues. The V gene's germline CDR1 is DFQATT and CDR2 SNEGSKA (reference sequence). Trimming took 3 bases from V and 1 from J, leaving 13 bases between them. CDR3 sequence: CSASSFRGAKNIQYF. As DNA, the CDR3 is TGCAGTGCTAGTAGTTTTAGGGGTGCCAAAAACATTCAGTACTTC.

The chain has TRBV28 and TRBJ2-1, with 11 bases fitting TRBD2. Germline assignment: CDR1 MDHEN and CDR2 SYDVKM. V lost 4 bases and J lost 3; bases outside the gene matches: 5. There are 16 residues in the CDR3. CDR3 bases: TGTGCCAGCAGTTCACTAGCGGGAGAAGGCTACAATGAGCAGTTCTTC. Translation gives CASSSLAGEGYNEQFF.

In its sample, this clonotype is medium-sized (0.01 to 0.1%). The J gene is TRBJ2-6, the V gene TRBV14; D remains ambiguous. CDR1 is SGHDN, CDR2 FVKESK, per germline. Trimming shortened V by 1 base and J by 0 bases, and 4 bases separated the two germline ends. The CDR3 consists of 15 residues. Here the CDR3 DNA reads TGTGCCAGCAGCCAAGGGGGCTCTGGGGCCAACGTCCTGACTTTC. It codes for CASSQGGSGANVLTF.

The CDR3 DNA is TGTGCCAGCAGCCAGGTGCCCGCTAACGACATAAGGGATACGCAGTATTTT. Amino acids: CASSQVPANDIRDTQYF. This chain connects TRBV4-2 to TRBJ2-3, with no clear D. V lost 3 bases to trimming and J lost 6 bases, with 22 bases between them. In germline, CDR1 is LGHNA, CDR2 YNFKEQ. The CDR3 is made up of 17 amino acids.

A single count supports this clonotype. The junction and the germline gene differ at one end; a read error may be behind it. The chain links TRBV4-1 to TRBJ2-7; possibly TRBD1 for D (6 bases). Germline loops: CDR1 MGHRA, CDR2 YSYEKL. The CDR3 is 13 amino acids. The chain's CDR3 is CASCRGPTYEQYF. The CDR3 coding sequence is TGTGCCAGCTGCAGGGGCCCGACCTACGAGCAGTACTTC.

This clonotype was detected only a few times. With a much larger clone just one base away, this may be a read error. The J gene is TRBJ2-7, the V gene TRBV10-3, with 11 bases aligning to TRBD1. This CDR3 is 14 amino acids long. V shed 8 bases, J shed 5 bases, and the junction held 8 bases outside the gene matches. Germline CDR1 reads ENHRY; CDR2 reads SYGVKD. The CDR3 loop reads CAIRPGQGGDEQYF. The CDR3 DNA reads TGTGCCATCCGGCCGGGACAGGGGGGCGACGAGCAGTACTTC.

The table lists this clonotype with many counts. V is TRBV28 and J is TRBJ1-4, with 7 nucleotides matching TRBD1. The germline gives CDR1 MDHEN, CDR2 SYDVKM. The CDR3 sequence is 14 residues long. The junction had 5 bases not matched to a gene; V was cut back by 3 bases and J by 7 bases. CDR3 sequence reads: CASSFRQGSEKLFF. In DNA form, the CDR3 reads TGTGCCAGCAGTTTTAGACAGGGAAGTGAAAAACTGTTTTTT.

In this sample, this clonotype is medium-sized. The chain couples TRBV28 to TRBJ1-5; 7 bases are a match to TRBD1. The trim removed 10 bases at V and 1 base at J, leaving 13 bases unmatched. Germline CDR1 reads MDHEN; CDR2 reads SYDVKM. CDR3 size: 16 residues. CDR3 in DNA: TGTGCCATCGGCGGGACAGCGGGTCTGAGCAATCAGCCCCAGCATTTT. Its translation is CAIGGTAGLSNQPQHF.

Concerning this clonotype itself: This may arise from a read error, as a much more abundant clone is one base away. V usage is TRBV30 and J usage is TRBJ2-5; 7 nucleotides line up with TRBD2. Germline V gene data show CDR1 as GTSNPN and CDR2 as SVGIG (reference sequence). The CDR3 spans 11 residues. CDR3 sequence: CAWSDKAGLLF. The CDR3 DNA follows: TGTGCCTGGAGTGACAAGGCGGGACTATTATTC.

This clonotype showed up many times. The V gene is TRBV7-9, the J gene TRBJ2-7; 14 bases align to TRBD2. V lost 1 base, J lost 3 bases, and 14 bases stayed unmatched. Looked up from germline, CDR1 is SEHNR and CDR2 is FQNEAQ (reference sequence). The CDR3 sequence is 20 residues long. CDR3 nucleotides: TGTGCCAGCAGCTTAGGACTAGCGGGAGGGAGGGGAGAACTGGACTACGAGCAGTACTTC. Translation gives CASSLGLAGGRGELDYEQYF.

This clonotype was found many times. The chain recombines TRBV29-1 with TRBJ1-4, with a weak D call TRBD1 (5 bases). CDR1 and CDR2 (germline): SQVTM, ANQGSEA. Trimming removed 1 base at V and 6 bases at J, with 18 bases between. This CDR3 has 16 amino acids. The DNA of the CDR3 is TGCAGCGTTGAAGGGACCAGGGACGGCCGTGATGAAAAACTGTTTTTT. Translating gives CSVEGTRDGRDEKLFF.

In this sample, this clonotype is medium-sized. The chain couples TRBV5-1 to TRBJ1-5, with D hard to call. Germline V lookup: CDR1 SGHRS, CDR2 YFSETQ. The V end lost 0 bases, the J end lost 2 bases, and 6 bases lay between the germline ends. The CDR3 is 14 amino acids. CDR3 in DNA: TGCGCCAGCAGCTTGGAGGCGGGCAATCAGCCCCAGCATTTT. This sequence encodes CASSLEAGNQPQHF.

Worth noting for this clonotype: Being one base from a much bigger clone, this may be a read error. This sequence joins TRBV27 and TRBJ2-7; D uncertain. The V and J ends lost 3 bases and 0 bases respectively, with 12 bases between them. The germline CDR1 and CDR2 sequences are MNHEY and SMNVEV (reference sequence). This CDR3 region has 15 residues. CDR3 bases: TGTGCCAGCAGTTTTCGGCCAGCTAGCTCCTACGAGCAGTACTTC. Translating gives CASSFRPASSYEQYF.

To note about this clonotype: This sequence may be a read error, since a much larger clone differs from it by one base. This chain uses TRBV13 with TRBJ2-2, with 10 bases aligning to TRBD2. Per germline, CDR1 PRHDT and CDR2 FYEKMQ (reference sequence). This CDR3 contains 17 residues. In nucleotides, the CDR3 is TGTGCCAGCAGCTTAGTCGGACTAGCGGAACACGTCGGGGTGCTGTTTTTT. This codes for CASSLVGLAEHVGVLFF.

This clonotype is medium-sized (0.01 to 0.1%) in the sample. The chain recombines TRBV15 with TRBJ1-5; D ambiguous. With 9 bases removed from V and 3 bases from J, the gap between germline ends came to 12 bases. The CDR3 is 13 amino acids. The germline V gene has CDR1 LNHNV and CDR2 YYDKDF (reference sequence). CDR3 sequence: CATASTSNQPQHF. In DNA, the CDR3 is TGTGCCACAGCCTCCACCTCCAATCAGCCCCAGCATTTT.

This clonotype is classed as medium-sized. The gene calls are TRBV3-1 and TRBJ2-7; D is unclear. The CDR3 has 13 amino acids. In germline, CDR1 is LGHDT, CDR2 YNNKEL (reference sequence). V was shortened by 1 base and J by 3 bases, with 7 bases between the two germline ends. The DNA of the CDR3 is TGTGCCAGCAGCCAAGTGCATGTCTACGAGCAGTACTTC. Its translation is CASSQVHVYEQYF.

In its sample, this clonotype was seen once. Given a much more abundant clone one base away, this may be a read error. This chain uses TRBV12-3 or TRBV12-4 with TRBJ2-3, with D uncertain. The CDR3 covers 15 residues. Trimming left V 3 bases short and J 0 bases short, with 10 bases between. The CDR3 coding sequence is TGTGCCAGCAGTTTGAGGTCACTGAGCACAGATACGCAGTATTTT. Translation: CASSLRSLSTDTQYF.

This clonotype has just one count. The junction does not match germline at one end; this may be a read error. This sequence joins TRBV5-6 and TRBJ1-3; D is undetermined. The CDR3 totals 16 residues. Germline-derived CDR1 and CDR2 are SGHDT and YYEEEE. The CDR3 protein is CAGSLAWEGAGNTIYF. CDR3 sequence (DNA): TGTGCCGGCAGCTTGGCTTGGGAGGGCGCTGGAAACACCATATATTTT.

By sample share, this clonotype is medium-sized (0.01 to 0.1%). The chain recombines TRBV27 with TRBJ2-7; no reliable D call. The germline V gene has CDR1 MNHEY and CDR2 SMNVEV (reference sequence). The V gene lost 5 bases and the J gene lost 4 bases, with 9 bases spanning the gap. The CDR3 has 12 residues. The CDR3 protein is CASSATEYEQYF. DNA of the CDR3: TGTGCCAGCAGTGCGACCGAATACGAGCAGTACTTC.

This chain uses TRBV19 with TRBJ1-2; possibly TRBD1 for D (5 bases). Germline V gene lookup returns CDR1 LNHDA and CDR2 SQIVND (reference sequence). This CDR3 region has 13 residues. Trimming took 3 bases from V and 8 from J, leaving 13 bases between them. CDR3 in amino acids: CASSIPGSGGYTF. CDR3 nucleotides: TGTGCCAGTAGTATTCCAGGGAGCGGGGGCTACACCTTC.